This paragraph reports one T cell receptor (beta chain). Measured with immunoSEQ multiplex PCR; TCRdb has only the in-frame clones, and not every one. The repertoire has around 100,000 clones, roughly 85% of them found once; the top ten carry approximately 2%. These data belong to a study of blood T cell repertoires in COVID-19. Study overall: Samples of COVID-19 (acute and convalescent) were obtained from the United States, Italy and Spain.

Per the germline V gene, CDR1 is SGHTA and CDR2 is FQGNSA. Trimming stripped 4 bases from V and 0 bases from J, with 10 bases between. CDR3 length equals 15 residues. This clonotype was sampled from a woman in her 70s with active or convalescent COVID-19. The sample taken for sequencing was peripheral blood. J is TRBJ2-1 and V is TRBV7-2; unclear D gene. CDR3 in DNA: TGTGCCAGCAGCTCCGACGGAGTCTCCTACAATGAGCAGTTCTTC. Its protein product is CASSSDGVSYNEQFF.